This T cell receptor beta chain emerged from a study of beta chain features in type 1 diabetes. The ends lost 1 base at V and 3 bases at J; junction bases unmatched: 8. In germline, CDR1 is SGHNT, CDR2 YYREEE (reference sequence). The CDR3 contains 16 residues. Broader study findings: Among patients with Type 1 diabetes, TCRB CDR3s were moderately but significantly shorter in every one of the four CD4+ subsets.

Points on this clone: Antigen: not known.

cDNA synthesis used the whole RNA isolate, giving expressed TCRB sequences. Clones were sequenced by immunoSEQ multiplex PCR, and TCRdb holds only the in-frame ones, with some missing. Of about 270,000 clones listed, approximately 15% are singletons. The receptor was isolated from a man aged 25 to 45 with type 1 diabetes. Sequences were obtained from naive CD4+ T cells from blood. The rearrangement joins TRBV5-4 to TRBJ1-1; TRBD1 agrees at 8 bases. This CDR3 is CASSLPGRGPDTEAFF. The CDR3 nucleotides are TGTGCCAGCAGCTTGCCGGGCAGGGGGCCGGACACTGAAGCTTTCTTT.